These 24 T cell receptor beta chains came from one sample sequenced in a study of regulatory T cells in long-lasting Graves disease. The time point: newly diagnosed GD, antithyroid drugs for less than 3 months. From PBMCs, RNA was extracted and then used to make the TCR library. Construction of the TCR beta libraries employed iRepertoire HTBI primers in conjunction with Arm-PCR of CDR3 regions. TCRdb re-derived calls from the multiplex PCR reads in MiXCR, one entry per CDR3 protein. The sample has 400,000 to 550,000 distinct CDR3 sequences, around 15% seen once; the top ten hold about 11%. The data were also submitted as part of a second study, on T cells in Graves' hyperthyroidism and ophthalmopathy.

The material sequenced was peripheral blood mononuclear cells (PBMCs), taken at new diagnosis, from a patient treated with antithyroid drugs. These receptors came from a woman aged 25 to 39 with Graves disease.

The rearrangement links TRBV20-1 to TRBJ2-7, with D possibly being TRBD1 or TRBD2 (7 bases each). V was pared by 0 bases and J by 1 base, with 19 bases between. The CDR3 runs to 17 residues. CDR1 is DFQATT, CDR2 SNEGSKA, per germline (reference sequence). CDR3 sequence reads: CSARDQGGRAGSYEQYF. For the CDR3, the DNA is TGCAGTGCTAGAGATCAGGGGGGGCGGGCCGGGTCCTACGAGCAGTACTTC.

This clonotype was observed a few times. The chain carries TRBV3-1 and TRBJ2-6; D may match TRBD1 or TRBD2 (5 bases each). This CDR3 spans 15 amino acids. V lost 0 bases, J lost 2 bases, and 5 bases lay in between. CDR1 is LGHDT and CDR2 is YNNKEL in the germline V gene (reference sequence). The CDR3 loop reads CASSQEGAGANVLTF. In nucleotides, the CDR3 is TGTGCCAGCAGCCAAGAGGGGGCTGGGGCCAACGTCCTGACTTTC.

At least ten counts were recorded for this clonotype. This sequence joins TRBV5-1 and TRBJ2-2; unclear D gene. The germline V gene encodes CDR1 SGHRS and CDR2 YFSETQ. This CDR3 has 15 residues. V was cut by 0 bases and J by 7 bases, with 13 bases left in between. CDR3 nucleotides: TGCGCCAGCAGCTTGGCGGAGCCTAGGCGCGGGGAGCTGTTTTTT. It encodes CASSLAEPRRGELFF. Supplemented by reference TRBV5-1 and TRBJ2-2, the full variable domain reads KAGVTQTPRYLIKTRGQQVTLSCSPISGHRSVSWYQQTPGQGLQFLFEYFSETQRNKGNFPGRFSGRQFSNSRSEMNVSTLELGDSALYLCASSLAEPRRGELFFGEGSRLTVL.

The V gene is TRBV3-1, the J gene TRBJ2-1; unclear D gene. In germline, CDR1 is LGHDT, CDR2 YNNKEL (reference sequence). Trimming cost V 3 bases and J 8 bases, with 8 bases left between them. CDR3 length: 12 amino acids. In DNA, the CDR3 is TGTGCCAGCAGCCAGGAGTCGGATGAGCAGTTCTTC. Protein product: CASSQESDEQFF.

As for this clonotype: The junction does not match germline at one end; this may be a read error. The chain combines TRBV19 with TRBJ1-5; tentatively, D is TRBD1 (5 bases). There are 14 residues in the CDR3. Per germline, CDR1 LNHDA and CDR2 SQIVND (reference sequence). The CDR3 sequence: CTSSIRGVGQPQHF. CDR3 sequence (DNA): TGTACCAGTAGTATTCGAGGGGTTGGTCAGCCCCAGCATTTT.

This clonotype was detected ten times or more. The rearrangement links TRBV20-1 to TRBJ1-6; 7 bases are shared with TRBD1. This CDR3 region has 15 residues. CDR1 is DFQATT, CDR2 SNEGSKA, per germline (reference sequence). V dropped 3 bases and J dropped 10; count of bases not matched to a gene: 12. The CDR3 nucleotides read TGCAGTGCTAGTGGGGACAGTTCGTCGGTGTCACCCCTCCACTTT. This sequence encodes CSASGDSSSVSPLHF.

In this sample, this clonotype turned up once. This may be a read error: a much more frequent sequence differs by one nucleotide. The chain recombines TRBV2 with TRBJ2-1; maybe TRBD1 (5 bases). Germline CDR1 reads SNHLY; CDR2 reads FYNNEI. Deletions cut 8 bases from V and 13 bases from J, with 18 bases between. The CDR3 runs to 12 residues. Here the CDR3 reads CASHQGPSPQFF. CDR3 nucleotide sequence: TGTGCCAGCCATCAGGGTCCCTCTCCACAGTTCTTC.

This clonotype was detected ten times or more. This chain joins TRBV7-9 and TRBJ2-7; TRBD1 matches 8 bases. The germline V gene encodes CDR1 SEHNR and CDR2 FQNEAQ (reference sequence). The CDR3 consists of 14 residues. The V gene end was trimmed by 5 bases and the J gene end by 7 bases; junction bases not matched to a gene: 10. CDR3 coding DNA: TGTGCCAGCAGCCCCCCGGGACAGGAGAGAGAGCAGTACTTC. Amino acids: CASSPPGQEREQYF.

V gene TRBV4-1 combines with J gene TRBJ1-1; D perhaps matches TRBD1 (5 bases). The germline gives CDR1 MGHRA, CDR2 YSYEKL. Between the trimmed V and J ends, which lost 0 bases and 5 bases, there was a span of 13 bases. The CDR3 runs to 15 residues. The CDR3 here is CASSQDRAWRTEAFF. In DNA, the CDR3 is TGCGCCAGCAGCCAAGACAGGGCCTGGAGAACTGAAGCTTTCTTT.

This clonotype was recorded many times. The J gene is TRBJ2-7, the V gene TRBV27; TRBD2 agrees at 8 bases. This CDR3 is built from 15 residues. CDR1 and CDR2 from the germline V gene are MNHEY and SMNVEV (reference sequence). The junction had 13 bases not matched to a gene; V was cut back by 8 bases and J by 4 bases. The CDR3 sequence is CASSHGGEGRYEQYF. CDR3 nucleotide sequence: TGTGCCAGCTCCCACGGGGGGGAGGGCCGGTACGAGCAGTACTTC.

The chain recombines TRBV4-1 with TRBJ2-5; 7 bases fit TRBD2. The CDR3 length is 16 residues. In germline, CDR1 is MGHRA, CDR2 YSYEKL. The V gene end was trimmed by 0 bases and the J gene end by 4 bases; junction bases not matched to a gene: 8. The CDR3 DNA follows: TGCGCCAGCAGCCAAGATGGGCTCGCGGGAGTAGAGACCCAGTACTTC. Translated: CASSQDGLAGVETQYF.

J is TRBJ2-5 and V is TRBV2, with no clear D. V was cut by 4 bases and J by 4 bases, with 4 bases left in between. There are 11 residues in the CDR3. Germline CDR1 SNHLY, CDR2 FYNNEI. DNA of the CDR3: TGTGCCAGCAGTGCGGTAGAGACCCAGTACTTC. It translates to CASSAVETQYF.

This clonotype has a count of ten or more. The genes are TRBV7-3 and TRBJ2-7; 7 bases match TRBD1. V gave up 5 bases and J gave up 5 bases; unmatched junction bases: 9. The CDR3 consists of 14 residues. Germline-derived CDR1 and CDR2 are SGHTA and FQGTGA. CDR3 region: CASSPQGSFDEQYF. The CDR3 DNA reads TGTGCCAGCAGCCCACAGGGGAGTTTCGACGAGCAGTACTTC. Combining the CDR3 with reference TRBV7-3 and TRBJ2-7 gives the whole variable domain GAGVSQTPSNKVTEKGKYVELRCDPISGHTALYWYRQSLGQGPEFLIYFQGTGAADDSGLPNDRFFAVRPEGSVSTLKIQRTERGDSAVYLCASSPQGSFDEQYFGPGTRLTVT.

The chain carries TRBV20-1 and TRBJ2-5; perhaps TRBD1 as D (5 bases). This CDR3 comprises 15 residues. Per the germline V gene, CDR1 is DFQATT and CDR2 is SNEGSKA (reference sequence). The V end lost 3 bases, the J end lost 5 bases, and 19 bases lay between the germline ends. The CDR3 loop is CSASPAAKGWETQYF. In DNA form, the CDR3 reads TGCAGTGCTAGTCCCGCGGCTAAGGGGTGGGAGACCCAGTACTTC.

The chain joins TRBV25-1 to TRBJ1-3; TRBD1 is a possible D gene (5 bases). Looked up from germline, CDR1 is MGHDK and CDR2 is SYGVNS. The germline V and J ends were trimmed by 1 base and 0 bases, with 13 bases remaining between them. The CDR3 totals 17 residues. The CDR3 sequence is CASSEWDRFPSGNTIYF. CDR3 nucleotide sequence: TGTGCCAGCAGTGAATGGGACCGATTCCCCTCTGGAAACACCATATATTTT.

This clonotype showed up just a few times. A much bigger clone sits one base away, suggesting this may be a read error. CDR3 sequence: CAWSPGGYSSQPQHF. CDR3 coding DNA: TGTGCCTGGAGCCCCGGCGGGTATAGCAGTCAGCCCCAGCATTTT. The chain uses TRBV30 and TRBJ1-5; D unresolved. Per the germline V gene, CDR1 is GTSNPN and CDR2 is SVGIG (reference sequence). CDR3 length: 15 amino acids. Supplemented by reference TRBV30 and TRBJ1-5, the full variable domain reads SQTIHQWPATLVQPVGSPLSLECTVEGTSNPNLYWYRQAAGRGLQLLFYSVGIGQISSEVPQNLSASRPQDRQFILSSKKLLLSDSGFYLCAWSPGGYSSQPQHFGDGTRLSIL.

The chain links TRBV7-9 to TRBJ2-7; TRBD2 matches at 8 bases. CDR3 length: 15 amino acids. V gave up 5 bases and J gave up 2 bases; unmatched junction bases: 8. Looked up from germline, CDR1 is SEHNR and CDR2 is FQNEAQ (reference sequence). DNA of the CDR3: TGTGCCAGCAGCCTCGAGCCTAGCGGGCCCTACGAGCAGTACTTC. This translates into CASSLEPSGPYEQYF.

This clonotype was recorded at least ten times. The chain recombines TRBV12-3 or TRBV12-4 with TRBJ1-1, with TRBD1 as a possible D gene (5 bases). V was pared by 1 base and J by 6 bases, with 9 bases between. CDR3 length: 13 residues. Here the CDR3 reads CASSLVQDSEAFF. Here the CDR3 DNA reads TGTGCCAGCAGTTTAGTACAGGATTCTGAAGCTTTCTTT.

This clonotype was detected only a few times. This chain links TRBV7-8 with TRBJ2-2, with D perhaps matching TRBD2 (6 bases). Per the germline V gene, CDR1 is SGHVS and CDR2 is FQNEAQ. Trimming stripped 3 bases from V and 0 bases from J, with 11 bases between. CDR3 length equals 16 residues. This CDR3 is CASSFGRVSNTGELFF. The CDR3 DNA reads TGTGCCAGCAGCTTCGGGAGAGTTTCGAACACCGGGGAGCTGTTTTTT.

Points on this clonotype: A read error may account for a junction end that differs from germline. This CDR3 reads CANGTGETQYF. Written as DNA, the CDR3 is TGTGCCAACGGGACTGGGGAGACCCAGTACTTC. The rearrangement joins TRBV5-1 to TRBJ2-5; possibly TRBD2 for D (6 bases). This CDR3 has 11 residues. Germline V gene sequence: CDR1 SGHRS, CDR2 YFSETQ.

This clonotype was seen many times. The chain couples TRBV7-2 to TRBJ2-7, with TRBD1 matching over 8 bases. V shed 0 bases, J shed 5 bases, and the junction held 6 bases outside the gene matches. CDR1 and CDR2 from the germline V gene are SGHTA and FQGNSA. The CDR3 extends over 15 amino acids. CDR3 coding DNA: TGTGCCAGCAGCTTAGCGCAGGGGGCCTCGGACGAGCAGTACTTC. As protein: CASSLAQGASDEQYF.

This chain joins TRBV18 and TRBJ2-1; the match to TRBD2 covers 15 bases. Losses at the gene ends were 6 bases for V and 9 bases for J; bases not matched to a gene: 24. Germline V lookup: CDR1 KGHSH, CDR2 LQKENI. The CDR3 totals 21 residues. The CDR3 DNA reads as TGTGCCAGCTCTCGAAAATCCCCCCAACCGGGACTAGCGGGAGGAATTGGTGAGCAGTTCTTC. Residues: CASSRKSPQPGLAGGIGEQFF.

The chain recombines TRBV11-2 with TRBJ1-1; D gene uncertain. The germline V gene encodes CDR1 SGHAT and CDR2 FQNNGV. CDR3 length equals 15 residues. With 7 bases removed from V and 0 bases from J, the gap between germline ends came to 15 bases. CDR3 nucleotide sequence: TGTGCCAGCACCCCCGTGGGCGGGCTGAACACTGAAGCTTTCTTT. Translating gives CASTPVGGLNTEAFF.

This clonotype occurred many times. The chain uses TRBV7-9 and TRBJ2-1; 7 nucleotides match TRBD2. Germline-derived CDR1 and CDR2 are SEHNR and FQNEAQ (reference sequence). V shed 5 bases and J 0 bases; nucleotides not matched to a gene: 13. The CDR3 has 18 residues. The chain's CDR3 is CASSPGRLADSSYNEQFF. In DNA form, the CDR3 reads TGTGCCAGCAGCCCCGGGAGGCTAGCGGATAGCTCCTACAATGAGCAGTTCTTC.